This T cell receptor (beta chain) was observed in a study of Ad26.COV2.S vaccination and SARS-CoV-2 variants. Data came from immunoSEQ multiplex PCR; TCRdb stores just in-frame clones and leaves some out. The repertoire holds a few hundred thousand clones, with approximately 87% as singletons. Specified treatment: some 19 received Ad26.COV2.S at low or high dose, single or two shots; several received placebo; per-sample allocation not given. Each sample was drawn 63 days after the first injection (of vaccine or placebo). Trimming cost V 4 bases and J 5 bases; bases outside gene matches: 17. The CDR3 has 17 residues. CDR1 is SGHRS and CDR2 is YFSETQ in the germline V gene.

The sequenced sample was peripheral blood, obtained in a trial of Ad26.COV2.S vaccine versus placebo. The chain uses TRBV5-1 and TRBJ2-7, with 8 bases lining up with TRBD1. This TCR came from a person between 18 and 59 years old who received the Ad26.COV2.S COVID-19 vaccine or a placebo. CDR3: CASSPRGWAGGRDEQYF. CDR3 nucleotide sequence: TGCGCCAGCAGCCCCCGCGGGTGGGCAGGGGGCCGAGACGAGCAGTACTTC.